Listed here are 4 T cell receptor beta chains from one sample, sequenced in a study of T cell responses to AZD1222 COVID-19 vaccine. The protocol was immunoSEQ multiplex PCR, while the TCRdb copy is restricted to in-frame clones and leaves out a portion. This sample yields about 150,000 clones, of which 70% to 90% are seen a single time; under 2.5% belongs to the top ten. The source material was peripheral blood, sampled on day 0 of AZD1222 vaccination. The receptors stem from an adult in good health.

The chain links TRBV7-8 to TRBJ2-7; TRBD2 might be the D (5 bases). The CDR3 contains 13 residues. Germline CDR1 and CDR2: SGHVS and FQNEAQ. Trimming pared 9 bases from V and 0 bases from J, leaving 12 bases between. CDR3 residues: CASLSGSSYEQYF. CDR3 coding DNA: TGTGCCAGTCTATCGGGGAGCTCCTACGAGCAGTACTTC.

V gene TRBV25-1 combines with J gene TRBJ2-5, with TRBD1 matching 9 bases. Trimming at V came to 1 base and at J to 5 bases, leaving 8 bases not matched to a gene. CDR3 size: 16 residues. Germline CDR1 reads MGHDK; CDR2 reads SYGVNS. Here the CDR3 reads CASSEFGQGNAETQYF. The CDR3 DNA is TGTGCCAGCAGTGAATTCGGACAGGGGAATGCTGAGACCCAGTACTTC.

The V gene is TRBV4-3, the J gene TRBJ2-2, with 9 bases fitting TRBD1. With 4 bases clipped from V and 5 bases from J, the junction kept 14 bases outside the gene matches. The CDR3 runs to 18 residues. Germline-derived CDR1 and CDR2 are LGHNA and YSLEER. The CDR3 sequence: CASSRLTPGQGNTGELFF. The CDR3 DNA reads as TGCGCCAGCAGCCGCCTCACCCCGGGACAGGGAAATACCGGGGAGCTGTTTTTT.

The genes are TRBV25-1 and TRBJ1-6; D possibly corresponds to TRBD1 (5 bases). In germline, CDR1 is MGHDK, CDR2 SYGVNS. This CDR3 is built from 16 residues. V lost 1 base and J 6 bases, leaving 13 bases between the germline ends. CDR3 residues: CASSESGTRSNSPLHF. The CDR3 DNA follows: TGTGCCAGCAGTGAATCTGGGACCAGGAGTAATTCACCCCTCCACTTT.